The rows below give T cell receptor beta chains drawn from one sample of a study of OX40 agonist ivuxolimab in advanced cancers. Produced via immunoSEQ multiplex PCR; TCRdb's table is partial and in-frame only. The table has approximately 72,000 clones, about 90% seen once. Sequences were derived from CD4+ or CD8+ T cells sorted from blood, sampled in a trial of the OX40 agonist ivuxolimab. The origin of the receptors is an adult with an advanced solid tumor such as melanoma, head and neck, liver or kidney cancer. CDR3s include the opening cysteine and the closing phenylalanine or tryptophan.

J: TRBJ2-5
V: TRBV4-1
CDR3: CASSQKPGTGSHQETQYF

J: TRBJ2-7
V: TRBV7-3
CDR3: CASSPSGGGSYEQYF

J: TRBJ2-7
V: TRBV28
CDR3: CASSPPQGPYEQYF

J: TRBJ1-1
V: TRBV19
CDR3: CASSIRQGLQNTEAFF

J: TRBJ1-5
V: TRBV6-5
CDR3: CASSRQGNQPQHF

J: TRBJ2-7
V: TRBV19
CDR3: CASSTLPYEQYF

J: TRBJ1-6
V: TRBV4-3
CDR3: CASRLGTEYNSPLHF

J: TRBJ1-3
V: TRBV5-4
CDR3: CASAGGGGNTIYF

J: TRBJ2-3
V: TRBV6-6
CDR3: CASSYQAGQGDTQYF

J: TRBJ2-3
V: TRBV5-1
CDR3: CASSWGLAGRVGSDTQYF

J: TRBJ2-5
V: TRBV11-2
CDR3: CASSRTWGEETQYF

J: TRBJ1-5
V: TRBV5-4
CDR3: CASAGGLDQPQHF

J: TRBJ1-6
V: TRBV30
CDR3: CAWSVQGGNSPLHF

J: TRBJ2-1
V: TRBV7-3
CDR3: CASSPPAGGPNEQFF

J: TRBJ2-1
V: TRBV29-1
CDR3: CSVPTTLYNEQFF

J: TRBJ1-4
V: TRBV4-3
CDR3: CASSQANRGANEKLFF

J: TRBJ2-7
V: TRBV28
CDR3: CASSWTGSFEQYF

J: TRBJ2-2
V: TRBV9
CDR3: CASSPRAVGTGELFF

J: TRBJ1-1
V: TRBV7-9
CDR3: CASSLASGRGYAEAFF

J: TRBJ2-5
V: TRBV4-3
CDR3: CASSQDYGTGQETQYF

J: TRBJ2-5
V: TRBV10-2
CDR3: CASSAQGQETQYF

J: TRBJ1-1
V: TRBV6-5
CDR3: CASSPRGPWTEAFF

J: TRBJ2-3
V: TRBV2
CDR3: CASSPRTSGLGDTQYF

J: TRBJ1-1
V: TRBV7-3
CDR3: CASSLRGNTEAFF

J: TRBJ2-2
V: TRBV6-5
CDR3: CASGTAGELFF

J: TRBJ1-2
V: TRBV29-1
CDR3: CSVEVRANYGYTF

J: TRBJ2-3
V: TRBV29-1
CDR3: CSVVGGIRDTQYF

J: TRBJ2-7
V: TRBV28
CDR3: CASMSPGNSYEQYF

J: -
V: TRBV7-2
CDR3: CASSFGQVVGGYEQYF

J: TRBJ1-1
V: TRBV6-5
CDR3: CASSSTGTGNTEAFF